This is a list of T cell receptor beta chains from one sample in a study of CD8+ T cells in alopecia areata. Using immunoSEQ multiplex PCR, the repertoire was profiled, and TCRdb retains in-frame clones only, with some absent. The repertoire has roughly 190,000 clones, roughly 60% of them found once; the top ten carry about 1.3%. The material was CD4+ T cells sorted from blood, obtained around week 50, from a patient treated with tofacitinib. All receptors come from a human donor with alopecia areata. Both conserved end residues are part of each CDR3. The D gene is left open where the match is weak. Part of the rows lack a size; the others show once, few, many or a class for expanded clones.

clone size,D gene,V gene,J gene,CDR3 DNA,CDR3 protein
few,TRBD2,TRBV2,TRBJ2-3,TGTGCCAGCATGGGGGGGGTACCAGATACGCAGTATTTT,CASMGGVPDTQYF
NA,TRBD1,TRBV5-1,TRBJ1-1,TGCGCCAGCACCGGACAGGGTTTTAACACTGAAGCTTTCTTT,CASTGQGFNTEAFF
NA,NA,TRBV2,TRBJ2-5,TGTGCCAGCAGTACGGAGACCCAGTACTTC,CASSTETQYF
NA,NA,TRBV5-1,TRBJ2-6,TGCGCCAGCAGCCTAACTTCGGGGATGGCTGGGGCCAACGTCCTGACTTTC,CASSLTSGMAGANVLTF
NA,NA,TRBV29-1,TRBJ1-2,TGCAGTGCAGAGGGGTCTAACTATGGCTACACCTTC,CSAEGSNYGYTF
few,TRBD1,TRBV29-1,TRBJ2-7,TGCTCCGCCAGGGGGACACGGTCCTACGAGCAGTACTTC,CSARGTRSYEQYF
once,TRBD1,TRBV30,TRBJ1-2,TGTGCCTGGAGGGGACAGGGGAGGGAAACCTACTTTGGCTACACCTTC,CAWRGQGRETYFGYTF
NA,NA,TRBV5-6,TRBJ2-7,TGTGCCAGCAGCTTGGCCATCGGACATCAGTACGAGCAGTACTTC,CASSLAIGHQYEQYF
NA,NA,TRBV6-1,TRBJ1-5,TGTGCCAGCAGGGGGCTGGTCGGTCAGCCCCAGCATTTT,CASRGLVGQPQHF
NA,NA,TRBV7-9,TRBJ1-2,TGTGCCAGCAGCTTGCCAGCTACTAACTATGGCTACACCTTC,CASSLPATNYGYTF
NA,NA,TRBV14,TRBJ2-3,TGTGCCAGCAGCCAAGAACGGGTCCTTGGTACGCAGTATTTT,CASSQERVLGTQYF
few,TRBD2,TRBV29-1,TRBJ2-2,TGCAGCGTTGGGTCAGCGGGGGGGTCCGCCGGGGAGCTGTTTTTT,CSVGSAGGSAGELFF
NA,NA,TRBV9,TRBJ2-7,TGTGCCAGCAGCCCCACTCAGGGAGGAACATACGAGCAGTACTTC,CASSPTQGGTYEQYF
NA,NA,TRBV5-1,TRBJ1-5,TGCGCCAGCAGCTTGGGAGGGGTGAACAATCAGCCCCAGCATTTT,CASSLGGVNNQPQHF
few,TRBD1,TRBV30,TRBJ1-6,TGTGCCTGGAGGGGACAGAATAATTCACCCCTCCACTTT,CAWRGQNNSPLHF
NA,TRBD1,TRBV4-3,TRBJ2-2,TGCGCCAGCAGACCGGGACAGTACACCGGGGAGCTGTTTTTT,CASRPGQYTGELFF
NA,NA,TRBV7-8,TRBJ2-5,TGTGCCAGCAGCTTAGTCGAGGGTTATGAGACCCAGTACTTC,CASSLVEGYETQYF
NA,NA,TRBV30,TRBJ1-2,TGTGCCTGGAGTGTGGGCTCTAACTATGGCTACACCTTC,CAWSVGSNYGYTF
NA,NA,TRBV7-2,TRBJ2-7,TGTGCCAGCAGCTCGAACGCAGGGGACGAGCAGTACTTC,CASSSNAGDEQYF
NA,TRBD1,TRBV30,TRBJ1-5,TGTGCCTGGAGTGCTGGACAGGGGGATCAGCCCCAGCATTTT,CAWSAGQGDQPQHF
few,NA,TRBV6-5,TRBJ2-3,TGTGCCAGCAGTTACAGGGCCCCAGGCACAGATACGCAGTATTTT,CASSYRAPGTDTQYF
few,TRBD1,TRBV5-1,TRBJ1-2,TGCGCCAGCAGACCTACAGGGGATGACTATGGCTACACCTTC,CASRPTGDDYGYTF
NA,TRBD1,TRBV15,TRBJ2-5,TGTGCCACCAGCGCCCGGGACAGACCACGCCAAGAGACCCAGTACTTC,CATSARDRPRQETQYF
NA,NA,TRBV6-1,TRBJ1-1,TGTGCCAGCAGTTCGACTAACACTGAAGCTTTCTTT,CASSSTNTEAFF
few,TRBD1,TRBV6-5,TRBJ2-1,TGTGCCAGCAGACAACTAGCAGGGGGCTTAGCGCAGTTCTTC,CASRQLAGGLAQFF
NA,TRBD2,TRBV10-2,TRBJ2-5,TGCGCCAGCAGACCGATGTCGGGAGGGGAGACCCAGTACTTC,CASRPMSGGETQYF
NA,NA,TRBV30,TRBJ1-6,TGTGCCTGGAGTGGGGGGACCGCATATAATTCACCCCTCCACTTT,CAWSGGTAYNSPLHF
few,NA,TRBV5-1,TRBJ2-7,TGCGCCAGCAGCTTGGAGTGGGGAAACGAGCAGTACTTC,CASSLEWGNEQYF
NA,NA,TRBV19,TRBJ1-2,TGTGCCAGTCATTCTCGGAGAGGATGGAGGGATGGCTACACCTTC,CASHSRRGWRDGYTF